Listed below are T cell receptor beta chains from one sample, sequenced in a study of shared clonotypes between healthy human individuals. Data came from immunoSEQ multiplex PCR; TCRdb stores just in-frame clones and leaves some out. The sample gives over 1.4 million clones, roughly 96% of which show up once; approximately 1.1% is in the top ten. Input material: naive CD4+ T cells sorted from blood. These receptors came from a man under 40 in good health. Each CDR3 is given with its conserved first and last residue. D genes are given only for firm matches. Where a row states a size, it is once, few, many or the class of an expanded clone; other rows omit it.

d_gene: -
v_gene: TRBV5-4
j_gene: TRBJ2-1
abundance: -
CDR3aa: CASSFHGSYNEQFF
CDR3nt: TGTGCCAGCAGCTTTCACGGGTCCTACAATGAGCAGTTCTTC

d_gene: -
v_gene: TRBV18
j_gene: TRBJ1-2
abundance: -
CDR3aa: CASSPSAGDDYGYTF
CDR3nt: TGTGCCAGCTCACCATCGGCAGGGGACGACTATGGCTACACCTTC

d_gene: TRBD1
v_gene: TRBV18
j_gene: TRBJ2-1
abundance: -
CDR3aa: CASSRDRDGGYNEQFF
CDR3nt: TGTGCCAGCTCCCGGGACAGGGATGGGGGTTACAATGAGCAGTTCTTC

d_gene: -
v_gene: TRBV11-1
j_gene: TRBJ2-2
abundance: -
CDR3aa: CASSQGTGELFF
CDR3nt: TGTGCCAGCAGCCAAGGCACCGGGGAGCTGTTTTTT

d_gene: -
v_gene: TRBV6-6
j_gene: TRBJ1-2
abundance: -
CDR3aa: CASSYSKRQALYGYTF
CDR3nt: TGTGCCAGCAGTTACTCGAAAAGACAAGCCCTTTATGGCTACACCTTC

d_gene: -
v_gene: TRBV7-3
j_gene: TRBJ2-1
abundance: -
CDR3aa: CASSSNRVGGEQFF
CDR3nt: TGTGCCAGCAGCTCAAACAGGGTTGGAGGTGAGCAGTTCTTC

d_gene: -
v_gene: TRBV5-1
j_gene: TRBJ2-5
abundance: -
CDR3aa: CASRTTGDRGETQYF
CDR3nt: TGCGCCAGCAGGACTACGGGAGATCGGGGGGAGACCCAGTACTTC

d_gene: TRBD1
v_gene: TRBV10-3
j_gene: TRBJ2-7
abundance: -
CDR3aa: CAISLQPGQGDEQYF
CDR3nt: TGTGCCATCAGTCTCCAACCGGGACAGGGAGACGAGCAGTACTTC

d_gene: -
v_gene: TRBV7-8
j_gene: TRBJ2-2
abundance: -
CDR3aa: CASSHWDAGTGELFF
CDR3nt: TGTGCCAGCAGCCATTGGGATGCTGGGACCGGGGAGCTGTTTTTT

d_gene: TRBD2
v_gene: TRBV2
j_gene: TRBJ2-1
abundance: -
CDR3aa: CASISGTSKYEQFF
CDR3nt: TGTGCCAGCATCTCCGGGACTAGCAAATATGAGCAGTTCTTC

d_gene: -
v_gene: TRBV10-3
j_gene: TRBJ1-1
abundance: -
CDR3aa: CAIYGTELGEAFF
CDR3nt: TGTGCCATCTACGGGACGGAACTCGGAGAAGCTTTCTTT

d_gene: TRBD2
v_gene: TRBV19
j_gene: TRBJ2-3
abundance: -
CDR3aa: CASSSTDSGRKQYF
CDR3nt: TGTGCCAGTAGTAGCACCGATAGCGGGAGAAAGCAGTATTTT

d_gene: -
v_gene: TRBV5-1
j_gene: TRBJ2-7
abundance: -
CDR3aa: CASSLAGSYEQYF
CDR3nt: TGCGCCAGCAGCTTGGCGGGCTCCTACGAGCAGTACTTC

d_gene: TRBD1
v_gene: TRBV7-2
j_gene: TRBJ2-1
abundance: -
CDR3aa: CASSSQTGVGDEQFF
CDR3nt: TGTGCCAGCAGCTCGCAGACAGGGGTGGGTGATGAGCAGTTCTTC

d_gene: TRBD1
v_gene: TRBV5-5
j_gene: TRBJ1-2
abundance: -
CDR3aa: CASSLDQDRFYGYTF
CDR3nt: TGTGCCAGCAGCTTGGACCAGGACAGGTTCTATGGCTACACCTTC

d_gene: -
v_gene: TRBV28
j_gene: TRBJ2-2
abundance: -
CDR3aa: CASSPGSRKTGELFF
CDR3nt: TGTGCCAGCAGTCCGGGAAGTAGGAAAACCGGGGAGCTGTTTTTT

d_gene: TRBD2
v_gene: TRBV11-2
j_gene: TRBJ2-3
abundance: -
CDR3aa: CASSLTQGLAGAFTDTQYF
CDR3nt: TGTGCCAGCAGCCTGACCCAGGGACTAGCGGGGGCCTTCACAGATACGCAGTATTTT

d_gene: TRBD1
v_gene: TRBV4-2
j_gene: TRBJ2-1
abundance: -
CDR3aa: CASSQTDRSPRNEQFF
CDR3nt: TGTGCCAGCAGCCAAACGGACAGGTCCCCTCGGAATGAGCAGTTCTTC

d_gene: -
v_gene: TRBV18
j_gene: TRBJ2-2
abundance: -
CDR3aa: CASSPAANTGELFF
CDR3nt: TGTGCCAGCTCACCGGCAGCGAACACCGGGGAGCTGTTTTTT

d_gene: -
v_gene: TRBV6-5
j_gene: TRBJ1-2
abundance: -
CDR3aa: CASSYFQSGGLEGYTF
CDR3nt: TGTGCCAGCAGTTACTTCCAAAGCGGGGGACTGGAAGGCTACACCTTC

d_gene: -
v_gene: TRBV6-1
j_gene: TRBJ1-5
abundance: -
CDR3aa: CASSRDPFVPQHF
CDR3nt: TGTGCCAGCAGCCGGGACCCCTTCGTTCCCCAGCATTTT

d_gene: TRBD2
v_gene: TRBV6-5
j_gene: TRBJ2-4
abundance: -
CDR3aa: CASSYGLAGGDTIQYF
CDR3nt: TGTGCCAGCAGTTACGGACTAGCGGGAGGTGATACCATTCAGTACTTC

d_gene: -
v_gene: TRBV10-3
j_gene: TRBJ2-7
abundance: -
CDR3aa: CAISESGLPTQYF
CDR3nt: TGTGCCATCAGTGAGTCGGGACTCCCTACGCAGTACTTC

d_gene: TRBD1
v_gene: TRBV4-2
j_gene: TRBJ1-3
abundance: -
CDR3aa: CASSQEETGWGNTIYF
CDR3nt: TGTGCCAGCAGCCAAGAGGAGACAGGGTGGGGAAACACCATATATTTT

d_gene: -
v_gene: TRBV5-1
j_gene: TRBJ2-3
abundance: -
CDR3aa: CASSLAMGGTQYF
CDR3nt: TGCGCCAGCAGCTTGGCTATGGGTGGTACGCAGTATTTT

d_gene: TRBD1
v_gene: TRBV30
j_gene: TRBJ1-5
abundance: once
CDR3aa: CAVSTGGNQPQHF
CDR3nt: TGTGCCGTATCGACAGGGGGCAATCAGCCCCAGCATTTT

d_gene: -
v_gene: TRBV5-4
j_gene: TRBJ2-6
abundance: -
CDR3aa: CASSGLQSGANVLTF
CDR3nt: TGTGCCAGCAGTGGACTCCAATCTGGGGCCAACGTCCTGACTTTC

d_gene: -
v_gene: TRBV11-2
j_gene: TRBJ2-7
abundance: -
CDR3aa: CASSLVLYEQYF
CDR3nt: TGTGCCAGCAGCTTAGTTTTATACGAGCAGTACTTC

d_gene: -
v_gene: TRBV7-8
j_gene: TRBJ1-5
abundance: few
CDR3aa: CASSLAGQPQHF
CDR3nt: TGTGCCAGCAGCTTAGCCGGGCAGCCCCAGCATTTT

d_gene: TRBD1
v_gene: TRBV5-1
j_gene: TRBJ2-4
abundance: -
CDR3aa: CASSPWTGGAAKNIQYF
CDR3nt: TGCGCCAGCAGCCCTTGGACAGGGGGGGCTGCCAAAAACATTCAGTACTTC